This TCR beta chain stems from a study of CXCR3-negative and CXCR3-positive naive CD8 T cells. UMI-tagged TRB cDNA libraries were built via 5' RACE. TCRdb reworked the 5' RACE reads into one entry per CDR3 protein, no DNA. This sample's table reports some 130,000 distinct CDR3 sequences. On this clonotype: Its antigen is unknown.

Notes on the study in general: For naive cells, CXCR3-negative and CXCR3-positive subsets had similar TRBV-TRBJ usage; for memory cells, usage differed. Expression of CXCR3 was partially reduced after cryopreservation, and fresh PBMCs were used in most assays. Memory CD8+ cells had much lower diversity, and both naive subsets had comparably high diversity. The study inferred TCR strength from TRB CDR3 properties and found comparable surface CD5 between naive subsets.

The CDR3 length is 16 residues. Germline CDR1 and CDR2: LNHDA and SQIVND (reference sequence). The specimen sequenced was naive CXCR3- CD8+ T cells from blood. Sample subset: CD45RO-CCR7+CD27+CD95- naive CD8+ T cells lacking CXCR3 (TNR3-). The receptor's source is a human donor in good health. Some clones in this sample may be carry-over from other donors' samples. The V call is TRBV19, the J call TRBJ1-1. The CDR3 region is CASTPAGGRGSTEAFF. The whole variable domain, filled in from reference TRBV19 and TRBJ1-1, reads DGGITQSPKYLFRKEGQNVTLSCEQNLNHDAMYWYRQDPGQGLRLIYYSQIVNDFQKGDIAEGYSVSREKKESFPLTVTSAQKNPTAFYLCASTPAGGRGSTEAFFGQGTRLTVV.